A single sample gave rise to the 30 T cell receptor beta chains below, sequenced in a study of OX40 agonist ivuxolimab in advanced cancers. The repertoire was sequenced with immunoSEQ multiplex PCR; TCRdb's copy has only in-frame clones and lacks some. The sample holds approximately 90,000 clones; about 90% are singletons and the top ten take around 1.7%. The sample in question was CD4+ or CD8+ T cells sorted from blood, obtained in a trial of the OX40 agonist ivuxolimab. Receptor source: an adult with an advanced solid tumor such as melanoma, head and neck, liver or kidney cancer.

The rearrangement links TRBV19 to TRBJ2-2; D unresolved. Between the trimmed V and J ends, which lost 0 bases and 3 bases, there was a span of 2 bases. This CDR3 has 13 amino acids. Germline V gene data show CDR1 as LNHDA and CDR2 as SQIVND (reference sequence). The CDR3, as DNA: TGTGCCAGTAGTATAGACTACACCGGGGAGCTGTTTTTT. Encoded protein: CASSIDYTGELFF. Together with reference TRBV19 and TRBJ2-2, the CDR3 gives the full variable domain: DGGITQSPKYLFRKEGQNVTLSCEQNLNHDAMYWYRQDPGQGLRLIYYSQIVNDFQKGDIAEGYSVSREKKESFPLTVTSAQKNPTAFYLCASSIDYTGELFFGEGSRLTVL.

The chain uses TRBV30 and TRBJ1-1; 7 bases are shared with TRBD1. V shed 3 bases, J shed 11 bases, and the junction held 9 bases outside the gene matches. This CDR3 is built from 12 residues. The V gene's germline CDR1 is GTSNPN and CDR2 SVGIG (reference sequence). CDR3 protein: CAWRLDRAYAFF. DNA for the CDR3: TGTGCCTGGAGGCTAGACAGGGCGTACGCTTTCTTT.

The rearrangement links TRBV28 to TRBJ1-1, with TRBD1 as a possible D gene (6 bases). V was clipped by 5 bases and J by 3 bases, with 16 bases between them. The CDR3 has 15 amino acids. Germline V gives CDR1 MDHEN, CDR2 SYDVKM. The CDR3 spells CASSRGTPRYTEAFF. The CDR3 coding sequence is TGTGCCAGCAGTCGCGGGACACCACGTTACACTGAAGCTTTCTTT.

The gene calls are TRBV30 and TRBJ1-2; D not resolved. Trimming cost V 1 base and J 3 bases, with 15 bases left between them. The CDR3 runs to 15 residues. Germline lookup yields CDR1 GTSNPN and CDR2 SVGIG (reference sequence). Here the CDR3 reads CAWSAIRYGDYGYTF. The CDR3 DNA sequence: TGTGCCTGGAGTGCGATCAGATACGGCGACTATGGCTACACCTTC.

The chain carries TRBV7-2 and TRBJ2-2; D remains unclear. V shed 3 bases and J shed 0 bases, with 2 bases lying between them. Germline CDR1 reads SGHTA; CDR2 reads FQGNSA. This CDR3 has 13 amino acids. As DNA, the CDR3 is TGTGCCAGCAGCTTGTCGAACACCGGGGAGCTGTTTTTT. Translation gives CASSLSNTGELFF.

The rearrangement joins TRBV7-2 to TRBJ2-2; D gene ambiguous. Looked up from germline, CDR1 is SGHTA and CDR2 is FQGNSA. The ends were cut back, 4 bases at V and 1 base at J, with 7 bases in the middle. There are 14 residues in the CDR3. The CDR3 DNA is TGTGCCAGCAGCTCCTACTTGAACACCGGGGAGCTGTTTTTT. This encodes CASSSYLNTGELFF.

The chain combines TRBV6-1 with TRBJ2-1; 7 bases align to TRBD2. This CDR3 contains 14 residues. In germline, CDR1 is MNHNS, CDR2 SASEGT. The V gene end was trimmed by 8 bases and the J gene end by 0 bases; junction bases not matched to a gene: 4. The CDR3 nucleotides read TGTGCCAGCGAGCGGGGTAGCTCCTACAATGAGCAGTTCTTC. Translated: CASERGSSYNEQFF.

This chain links TRBV27 with TRBJ2-7; D may be TRBD1 or TRBD2 (7 bases each). Germline-derived CDR1 and CDR2 are MNHEY and SMNVEV (reference sequence). CDR3 size: 14 residues. The ends were cut back, 8 bases at V and 4 bases at J, with 18 bases in the middle. The CDR3 DNA reads as TGTGCCAGCGGCCAAGGGAGGGGGCTTTACGAGCAGTACTTC. This sequence encodes CASGQGRGLYEQYF.

This clone was picked up one time. The chain has TRBV7-3 and TRBJ2-7; D is possibly TRBD1 or TRBD2 (6 bases each). This CDR3 is built from 16 residues. V lost 1 base, J lost 0 bases, and 13 bases lay in between. The germline gives CDR1 SGHTA, CDR2 FQGTGA. The CDR3 sequence is CASSLSPGASSYEQYF. The CDR3 region has the DNA TGTGCCAGCAGCTTAAGTCCGGGGGCTAGCTCCTACGAGCAGTACTTC.

This clone was counted a single time. V and J are TRBV5-1 and TRBJ2-1; 10 bases map to TRBD1. The V segment lost 4 bases and the J segment 4 bases; nucleotides outside the gene matches: 5. The CDR3 contains 15 residues. Germline V gives CDR1 SGHRS, CDR2 YFSETQ. DNA of the CDR3: TGCGCCAGCAGCGACCAGGGACAGGGGTACAATGAGCAGTTCTTC. It codes for CASSDQGQGYNEQFF.

The genes are TRBV6-1 and TRBJ1-5; D might be TRBD1 (6 bases). The germline V gene encodes CDR1 MNHNS and CDR2 SASEGT. V dropped 0 bases and J dropped 2 bases, with 8 bases sitting between them. There are 15 residues in the CDR3. For the CDR3, the DNA is TGTGCCAGCAGTGAAGCGCCAGGGGGCAATCAGCCCCAGCATTTT. This gives the protein CASSEAPGGNQPQHF.

V is TRBV19 and J is TRBJ2-1; 10 bases agree with TRBD2. With V trimmed by 5 bases and J by 2 bases, 6 bases remained unmatched. The CDR3 runs 16 residues. CDR1 is LNHDA and CDR2 is SQIVND in the germline V gene (reference sequence). The CDR3 bases are TGTGCCAGTAGTCCGCAAGCGGGAGGGCCCTACAATGAGCAGTTCTTC. It translates to CASSPQAGGPYNEQFF.

This clone was recorded only once. The J gene is TRBJ2-3, the V gene TRBV28, with a weak D call TRBD2 (5 bases). This CDR3 has 13 amino acids. Trimming took off 6 bases at V and 4 bases at J, with 11 bases between the two ends. Germline V gene data show CDR1 as MDHEN and CDR2 as SYDVKM. CDR3 in amino acids: CASSLSSADTQYF. The CDR3 DNA reads TGTGCCAGCAGCTTGAGTAGCGCAGATACGCAGTATTTT. Variable domain in full (rest from reference TRBV28 and TRBJ2-3): DVKVTQSSRYLVKRTGEKVFLECVQDMDHENMFWYRQDPGLGLRLIYFSYDVKMKEKGDIPEGYSVSREKKERFSLILESASTNQTSMYLCASSLSSADTQYFGPGTRLTVL.

This chain joins TRBV10-3 and TRBJ2-3; D gene uncertain. Trimming pared 3 bases from V and 6 bases from J, leaving 7 bases between. The CDR3 sequence is 12 residues long. Germline CDR1 and CDR2: ENHRY and SYGVKD. The CDR3: CAISDRPDTQYF. The CDR3 nucleotides read TGTGCCATCAGTGATAGGCCGGATACGCAGTATTTT.

The chain links TRBV4-1 to TRBJ2-2; perhaps TRBD2 as D (5 bases). The germline V gene encodes CDR1 MGHRA and CDR2 YSYEKL. The CDR3 is 15 residues long. V lost 5 bases and J 7 bases, leaving 17 bases between the germline ends. In DNA form, the CDR3 reads TGCGCCAGCAGCTTCTCACTGTATCGGGACGGGGAGCTGTTTTTT. Translation: CASSFSLYRDGELFF.

V and J are TRBV19 and TRBJ1-1; tentatively, D is TRBD1 (5 bases). Germline assignment: CDR1 LNHDA and CDR2 SQIVND (reference sequence). Trimming took off 5 bases at V and 4 bases at J, with 8 bases between the two ends. The CDR3 is 12 residues long. CDR3 bases: TGTGCCAGTAGTGAGCAGGGCACTGAAGCTTTCTTT. Amino acid sequence: CASSEQGTEAFF.

V is TRBV7-8 and J is TRBJ2-5; 11 bases match TRBD2. Germline CDR1 is SGHVS and CDR2 is FQNEAQ. Unmatched junction bases numbered 14, after V lost 6 bases and J lost 11 bases. The CDR3 length is 15 residues. CDR3 bases: TGTGCCAGCAGTAGTGGGACTAGCGGAGGGGGAGAGCAGTACTTC. Translation gives CASSSGTSGGGEQYF.

V gene TRBV11-2 combines with J gene TRBJ2-3; D is undetermined. The ends were cut back, 5 bases at V and 2 bases at J, with 11 bases in the middle. Germline values: CDR1 SGHAT, CDR2 FQNNGV. This CDR3 spans 14 amino acids. This CDR3 reads CASSPIGVTDTQYF. CDR3 DNA: TGTGCCAGCAGCCCTATCGGAGTCACAGATACGCAGTATTTT.

In its sample, this clone was seen a few times. The chain recombines TRBV5-4 with TRBJ2-7; TRBD1 agrees at 9 bases. The ends lost 4 bases at V and 7 bases at J; junction bases unmatched: 3. Germline V CDR1 and CDR2: SGHNT, YYREEE (reference sequence). This CDR3 contains 12 residues. Here the CDR3 reads CASSRDRAEQYF. As DNA, the CDR3 is TGTGCCAGCAGCCGGGACAGGGCTGAGCAGTACTTC.

The gene calls are TRBV5-1 and TRBJ2-5, with 9 nucleotides matching TRBD2. The V segment lost 3 bases and the J segment 5 bases; nucleotides outside the gene matches: 11. Per the germline V gene, CDR1 is SGHRS and CDR2 is YFSETQ. This CDR3 comprises 16 residues. CDR3: CASSWDKAGGVETQYF. The CDR3 coding sequence is TGCGCCAGCAGCTGGGATAAAGCGGGAGGCGTGGAGACCCAGTACTTC.

This clone was seen a few times. The chain uses TRBV5-1 and TRBJ2-5; possibly TRBD1 or TRBD2 for D (5 bases each). The V and J ends lost 0 bases and 7 bases respectively, with 10 bases between them. The CDR3 sequence is 13 residues long. CDR1 is SGHRS and CDR2 is YFSETQ in the germline V gene. CDR3 in amino acids: CASSLVGAGTQYF. As DNA, the CDR3 is TGCGCCAGCAGCTTGGTCGGGGCCGGGACCCAGTACTTC.

V is TRBV5-6 and J is TRBJ1-1; D is unresolved. The CDR3 is 13 amino acids. Looked up from germline, CDR1 is SGHDT and CDR2 is YYEEEE. V lost 2 bases to trimming and J lost 1 base, with 6 bases between them. The chain's CDR3 is CASSFPENTEAFF. The CDR3 DNA follows: TGTGCCAGCAGCTTCCCAGAGAACACTGAAGCTTTCTTT.

The CDR3 reads CASSAGTASGANVLTF. The CDR3 nucleotides read TGTGCCAGCAGCGCCGGGACAGCCTCTGGGGCCAACGTCCTGACTTTC. V and J are TRBV5-6 and TRBJ2-6; 7 bases match TRBD1. This CDR3 has 16 amino acids. The V and J ends lost 4 bases and 0 bases, in that order; junction bases with no gene match: 4. Germline lookup yields CDR1 SGHDT and CDR2 YYEEEE.

The chain combines TRBV6-5 with TRBJ2-7, with 10 bases identical to TRBD2. Germline values: CDR1 MNHEY, CDR2 SVGAGI. The junction had 8 bases not matched to a gene; V was cut back by 5 bases and J by 4 bases. The CDR3 spans 15 residues. Written as DNA, the CDR3 is TGTGCCAGCAGTCCCACTTGGACTAGCGGATACGAGCAGTACTTC. Translating gives CASSPTWTSGYEQYF.

The chain combines TRBV5-1 with TRBJ1-1; D ambiguous. The CDR3 is 15 residues long. V lost 4 bases, J lost 0 bases, and 13 bases lay in between. Germline lookup yields CDR1 SGHRS and CDR2 YFSETQ. The CDR3, as DNA: TGCGCCAGCAGCGGTGATCTGGTCATGAACACTGAAGCTTTCTTT. Its protein product is CASSGDLVMNTEAFF.

Regarding this clone: At one end, the junction sequence differs from germline, possibly due to a read error. CDR3 in amino acids: CASREERGFPMTF. The CDR3 DNA sequence: TGTGCCAGCAGAGAAGAAAGGGGCTTCCCAATGACTTTC. The V and J genes are TRBV6-1 and TRBJ2-6, with D perhaps TRBD1 (5 bases). Germline values: CDR1 MNHNS, CDR2 SASEGT. The CDR3 length is 13 residues.

This chain links TRBV27 with TRBJ2-7; the D gene is possibly TRBD1 (6 bases). The germline gives CDR1 MNHEY, CDR2 SMNVEV (reference sequence). This CDR3 has 15 amino acids. Trimming took off 7 bases at V and 6 bases at J, with 22 bases between the two ends. This chain's CDR3 is CASTSGEQGISEQYF. The DNA for the CDR3 is TGTGCCAGCACCTCCGGGGAACAGGGAATTTCCGAGCAGTACTTC.

This clone was seen only once. V usage is TRBV4-1 and J usage is TRBJ2-5; a possible D gene is TRBD2 (6 bases). Germline V CDR1 and CDR2: MGHRA, YSYEKL. Trimming shortened V by 1 base and J by 3 bases, and 12 bases separated the two germline ends. The CDR3 runs to 15 residues. CDR3 sequence reads: CASSQGGTGEETQYF. CDR3 in DNA: TGCGCCAGCAGCCAAGGGGGGACGGGAGAAGAGACCCAGTACTTC.

The chain has TRBV19 and TRBJ2-7; D is unresolved. The germline CDR1 and CDR2 sequences are LNHDA and SQIVND (reference sequence). The CDR3 totals 15 residues. V was pared by 1 base and J by 4 bases, with 14 bases between. CDR3 sequence (DNA): TGTGCCAGTAGTATAGCGAAGGACGGACCATACGAGCAGTACTTC. This encodes CASSIAKDGPYEQYF.

The rearrangement links TRBV28 to TRBJ1-2; D is unclear. Germline V gene data show CDR1 as MDHEN and CDR2 as SYDVKM. The germline V and J ends were trimmed by 4 bases and 3 bases, with 27 bases remaining between them. This CDR3 contains 19 residues. The CDR3 nucleotides read TGTGCCAGCAGTTCTCCTCTCTTAGGACCTTTAATTAGGCACTATGGCTACACCTTC. Translation gives CASSSPLLGPLIRHYGYTF.